The 8 T cell receptor beta chains below all came from one sample that was sequenced in a study of cytomegalovirus exposure and HLA in healthy donors. The study ran its PCR with 60 Vbeta and 13 Jbeta primers. Using immunoSEQ multiplex PCR, the repertoire was profiled, and TCRdb retains in-frame clones only, with some absent. The sample includes about 130,000 clones, approximately 79% of them seen just once. Sequencing input: PBMCs. Source of these receptors: a man in his late teens or twenties in good health and CMV-seropositive.

The CDR3, as DNA: TGTGCCATCAGGTGGGGACTAGCGGGATTCACAGATACGCAGTATTTT. It specifies CAIRWGLAGFTDTQYF. The chain is built from TRBV10-3 and TRBJ2-3; 13 nucleotides agree with TRBD2. The CDR3 has 16 amino acids. Germline loops: CDR1 ENHRY, CDR2 SYGVKD. V was pared by 6 bases and J by 2 bases, with 5 bases of the junction left unmatched.

J is TRBJ1-5 and V is TRBV7-2, with no clear D. V lost 4 bases to trimming and J lost 0 bases, with 16 bases between them. CDR1 and CDR2 (germline): SGHTA, FQGNSA. The CDR3 loop spans 17 amino acids. The chain's CDR3 is CASSSRRADLSNQPQHF. The CDR3 nucleotides are TGTGCCAGCAGCTCACGGAGGGCCGACCTTAGCAATCAGCCCCAGCATTTT.

V usage is TRBV4-2 and J usage is TRBJ2-7; TRBD2 matches 11 bases. This CDR3 has 16 residues. CDR1 and CDR2 (germline): LGHNA, YNFKEQ. V shed 0 bases and J 5 bases; nucleotides not matched to a gene: 6. The CDR3, as DNA: TGTGCCAGCAGCCAAGAGATCCGACTAGCGGGGAACGAGCAGTACTTC. Translated: CASSQEIRLAGNEQYF.

The count of this clone is one. The CDR3: CASSPSRTGNTEAFF. CDR3 nucleotides: TGTGCCAGCAGCCCCTCGCGAACAGGGAACACTGAAGCTTTCTTT. The chain recombines TRBV14 with TRBJ1-1; tentatively, D is TRBD1 (5 bases). CDR1 SGHDN and CDR2 FVKESK come from the germline V gene. The V gene lost 4 bases and the J gene lost 1 base, with 13 bases spanning the gap. This CDR3 is 15 amino acids long.

The CDR3 protein is CSVVRGQTEQYF. CDR3 DNA sequence: TGCAGCGTGGTAAGGGGGCAAACCGAGCAGTACTTC. The V call is TRBV29-1, the J call TRBJ2-5, with 7 bases matching TRBD1. The J call is uncertain, as TRBJ2-7 better fits the DNA end. The germline gives CDR1 SQVTM, CDR2 ANQGSEA. The CDR3 is 12 residues long.

J is TRBJ2-3 and V is TRBV7-2, with D possibly matching TRBD2 (7 bases). Trimming took 1 base from V and 3 from J, leaving 11 bases between them. The CDR3 has 15 amino acids. CDR1 and CDR2 from the germline V gene are SGHTA and FQGNSA. CDR3 nucleotides: TGTGCCAGCAGCTTAGTGGGGGGGCCGACAGATACGCAGTATTTT. This translates into CASSLVGGPTDTQYF.

The rearrangement links TRBV18 to TRBJ2-1, with 10 nucleotides matching TRBD1. The V gene end was trimmed by 3 bases and the J gene end by 7 bases; junction bases not matched to a gene: 6. The CDR3 loop spans 15 amino acids. CDR1 is KGHSH, CDR2 LQKENI, per germline. The CDR3 here is CASSPSGTGDNEQFF. The DNA of the CDR3 is TGTGCCAGCTCACCCTCCGGGACAGGGGATAATGAGCAGTTCTTC.

The chain joins TRBV7-2 to TRBJ1-2, with a possible D match to TRBD1 (6 bases). This CDR3 has 14 amino acids. Germline lookup yields CDR1 SGHTA and CDR2 FQGNSA. V dropped 4 bases and J dropped 4 bases, with 13 bases sitting between them. The CDR3 loop is CASSSYRASYGYTF. The CDR3 DNA reads TGTGCCAGCAGCTCCTACAGGGCGTCCTATGGCTACACCTTC.